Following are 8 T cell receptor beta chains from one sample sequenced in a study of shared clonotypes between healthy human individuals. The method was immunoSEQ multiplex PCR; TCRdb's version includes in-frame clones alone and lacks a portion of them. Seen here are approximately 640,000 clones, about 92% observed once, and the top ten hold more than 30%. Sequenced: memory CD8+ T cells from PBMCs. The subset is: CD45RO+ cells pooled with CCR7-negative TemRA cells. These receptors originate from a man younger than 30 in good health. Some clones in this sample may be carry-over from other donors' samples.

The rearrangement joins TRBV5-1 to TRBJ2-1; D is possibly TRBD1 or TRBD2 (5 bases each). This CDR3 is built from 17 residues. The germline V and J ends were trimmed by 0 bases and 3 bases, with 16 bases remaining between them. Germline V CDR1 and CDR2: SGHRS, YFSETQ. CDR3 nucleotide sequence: TGCGCCAGCAGCTTGGAGTGGTTGGGACGGCTCTACAATGAGCAGTTCTTC. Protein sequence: CASSLEWLGRLYNEQFF. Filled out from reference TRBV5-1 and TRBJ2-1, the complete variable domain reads KAGVTQTPRYLIKTRGQQVTLSCSPISGHRSVSWYQQTPGQGLQFLFEYFSETQRNKGNFPGRFSGRQFSNSRSEMNVSTLELGDSALYLCASSLEWLGRLYNEQFFGPGTRLTVL.

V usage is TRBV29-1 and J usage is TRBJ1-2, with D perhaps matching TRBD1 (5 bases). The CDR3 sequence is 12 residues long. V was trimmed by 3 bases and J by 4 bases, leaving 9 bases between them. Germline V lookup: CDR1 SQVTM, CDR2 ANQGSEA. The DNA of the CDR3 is TGCAGCGTTGAGGGGGTAGTCTATGGCTACACCTTC. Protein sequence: CSVEGVVYGYTF.

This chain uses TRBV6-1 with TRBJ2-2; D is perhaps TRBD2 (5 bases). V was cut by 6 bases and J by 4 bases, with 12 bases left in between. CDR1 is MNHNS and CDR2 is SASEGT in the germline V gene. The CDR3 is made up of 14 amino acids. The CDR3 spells CASRTRETTGELFF. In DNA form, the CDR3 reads TGTGCCAGCAGAACTAGGGAGACCACCGGGGAGCTGTTTTTT.

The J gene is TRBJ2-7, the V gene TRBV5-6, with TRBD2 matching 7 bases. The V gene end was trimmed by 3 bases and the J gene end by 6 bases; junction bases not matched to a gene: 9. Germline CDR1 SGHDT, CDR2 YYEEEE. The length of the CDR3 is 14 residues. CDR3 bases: TGTGCCAGCAGCTCAATAGCGGGTGGAGGCGAGCAGTACTTC. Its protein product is CASSSIAGGGEQYF.

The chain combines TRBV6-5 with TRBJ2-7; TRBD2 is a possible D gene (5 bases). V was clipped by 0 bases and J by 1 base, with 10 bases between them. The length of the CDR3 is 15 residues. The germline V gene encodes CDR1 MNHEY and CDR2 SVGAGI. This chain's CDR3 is CASSYSRAGSYEQYF. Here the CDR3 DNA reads TGTGCCAGCAGTTACTCCCGGGCGGGTTCCTACGAGCAGTACTTC.

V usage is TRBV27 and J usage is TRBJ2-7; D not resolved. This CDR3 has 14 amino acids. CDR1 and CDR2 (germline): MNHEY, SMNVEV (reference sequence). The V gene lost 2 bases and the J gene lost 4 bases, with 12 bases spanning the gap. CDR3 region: CASSLKNIQYEQYF. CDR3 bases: TGTGCCAGCAGTTTAAAGAATATTCAATACGAGCAGTACTTC.

The CDR3 coding sequence is TGTGCCAGCAGGGCCGGGACTAGCCGACTTTTGGAGCAGTTCTTC. Encoded protein: CASRAGTSRLLEQFF. J is TRBJ2-1 and V is TRBV2, with 9 bases fitting TRBD2. V was clipped by 6 bases and J by 10 bases; unmatched bases: 13. This CDR3 region has 15 residues. Looked up from germline, CDR1 is SNHLY and CDR2 is FYNNEI.

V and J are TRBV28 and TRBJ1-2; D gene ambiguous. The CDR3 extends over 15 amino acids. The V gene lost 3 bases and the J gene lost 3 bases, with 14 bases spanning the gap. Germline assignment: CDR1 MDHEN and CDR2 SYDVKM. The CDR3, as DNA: TGTGCCAGCAGTTTGGCGGCCGAGACTCACTATGGCTACACCTTC. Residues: CASSLAAETHYGYTF.